This TCR beta chain was sequenced for a study of T cells after yellow fever vaccination. For the study at large: The SMART-Seq v4 Ultra Low Input method served to prepare the low-cell-number fractions.

TCR cDNA, made by 5'RACE template switching, carried an added universal primer site and UMIs. From the 5' RACE reads, TCRdb called clonotypes with MiXCR, one entry per CDR3 protein. Seen here are around 100,000 distinct CDR3 sequences, 7% to 8.5% observed once, and the top ten hold 25%. Notes on the study in general: There was a possibility that FACS-sorted repertoires contained abundant clonotypes contaminating from the bulk population. There was a small share of clonotypes that showed up in both the CD4 and CD8 compartments.

This clonotype was detected ten times or more. Its cognate antigen is unknown. CDR1 is SQVTM, CDR2 ANQGSEA, per germline. V was cut by 4 bases and J by 0 bases, with 18 bases left in between. There are 16 residues in the CDR3. The rearrangement uses TRBV29-1 and TRBJ1-1; possible D gene TRBD1, 5 bases. The source was CD8+ T cells sorted from PBMCs, collected 45 days after the yellow fever booster vaccination. This TCR derives from a young man who received the YFV17D yellow fever vaccine. The CDR3 sequence is CSVGLTDESLNTEAFF. CDR3 coding DNA: TGCAGCGTTGGCCTGACAGACGAATCTTTGAACACTGAAGCTTTCTTT.